This T cell receptor (beta chain) stems from a study of shared clonotypes between healthy human individuals (dated by TCRdb to about 2020). For the wider study: Three men and a couple of women, aged 18 to 49 years, made up the cohort. For each donor, CD4 naive and CD4 memory were each given three plates, CD8 naive was given two plates, and CD8 memory was given one plate. Blood TCR repertoires of several healthy adults were deeply sequenced to estimate repertoire size and the extent of clonotype sharing between individuals. Libraries were prepared and TCR repertoires were sequenced by different laboratories using diverse techniques, in order to increase sequencing depth and limit assay-specific biases. Between about 0.8 and 9 billion PBMCs per donor were obtained by leukapheresis.

In regard to this clone: There is no known antigen for this receptor. No base quality information exists; no much larger clone differs at one position.

Using the deep immunoSEQ assay, TCR CDR3 regions were amplified from genomic DNA by multiplex PCR. Extracted genomic DNA from each cell subset was spread evenly across all wells of several immunoSEQ 96-well plates, with each plate serving as a replicate. Each replicate PCR for sorted subsets received around 210 ng genomic DNA, equal to about 30,000 T cell genomes. The purified libraries were quantified using a Qubit 3.0 fluorometer, sized with a Bioanalyzer 2100, and then quantified again using the KAPA Library Quantification kit. Each immunoSEQ 96-well plate was sequenced on its own single-read 150-cycle Illumina NextSeq 550 flow cell. For the original study's pipeline: The immunoSEQ output contained only junctional sequences without quality scores, so filtering could not match that applied to full-length reads. Sequences were annotated with PyIR, a Python wrapper for IgBLAST v1.9, using IMGT germline references to assign V/J genes and CDR3. Reads were filtered out if the reads had weak V/J assignments (E-value above 1e-6), no CDR3, stop codons, out-of-frame junctions, or ambiguous translated residues. V3J clonotypes were defined as sequences sharing an identical inferred V gene, J gene, and CDR3 amino acid sequence. The percentage overlap between two repertoires was calculated by dividing the number of shared unique clonotypes by the size of the smaller repertoire. RTK rarefaction, the Chao1 estimator, and Recon v2.1 estimates of unobserved clonotypes were used to assess repertoire richness. For all TCRbeta clonotypes obtained by the gDNA method from several donors, generation probabilities were computed with OLGA. TCRdb stores this immuneACCESS table with in-frame sequences only. Part of the clones is absent; in the studies checked, under half of the shortfall reflects unresolved V genes, and no reason is known for the rest. V and J calls and clone size are given by that table; D and trimming were obtained from the DNA. This sample comprises roughly 2.2 million clones, approximately 95% of them detected only once. The top ten clones comprise 0.39% of the sample.

Healthy HIV-negative adults with no recently reported acute infections or vaccinations were included as donors. Every donor was a Caucasian adult living in Nashville, Tennessee, USA. Magnetic negative selection was used to enrich CD4+ T cells, after which naive cells were positively selected on CD45RA and the negative fraction became the memory subset. Blood was collected by leukapheresis, and PBMCs were isolated by Ficoll-Histopaque density gradient centrifugation and then cryopreserved in liquid nitrogen vapor phase. Purity and quantity of every magnetically sorted T cell population were checked by analytical flow cytometry. From each sorted fraction, genomic DNA was isolated and quantified by UV absorbance on a Nanodrop 2000c. The research as a whole found: Compared with non-shared clonotypes, the clonotypes found in all four sorted-subset donors had higher generation probabilities. When a few donors were compared, the shared fraction of clonotypes was around 5% for naive CD4, approximately 3.3% for naive CD8, 2.3% for memory CD4, and approximately 0.4% for memory CD8. Naive subsets generally had larger estimated clonotype richness than memory subsets did. Incomplete sequencing was indicated by rarefaction of sorted-subset datasets, despite the large sequencing depth. Pairwise subsampling indicated that sequencing depth was expected to affect the degree of clonotype sharing among donors. Because the study included only a small number of donors, the genetic and exposure-history diversity represented was limited. Sampling was restricted to blood, and TCR repertoires in tissues likely differ from the TCR repertoires found in blood.

The TCR sequence derives from a man between 18 and 29 years old in good health. Some clones in this sample may be carry-over from other donors' samples. Sequencing was performed on naive CD4+ T cells from PBMCs. The cell subset or site label, read with the paper, signifies: CD45RA+ positively selected.

The DNA sequence is given as TGTGCCAGCAGTGAAACTTTACAGGCCCAGCCCCAGCATTTT. It translates as CASSETLQAQPQHF. The V and J segments used are TRBV2 and TRBJ1-5; TRBD1 is possibly the D segment (5 matching bases). As encoded in the germline V gene, CDR1 is SNHLY while CDR2 is FYNNEI. Trimming takes 2 bases from V and 7 bases from J, and the germline ends sit 12 bases apart. From its cysteine to its phenylalanine, the CDR3 spans 14 amino acids. The read is trimmed to its CDR3 DNA, 42 bases read in frame from base 1.